This TCR beta chain comes out of a study of T cell repertoires in cytomegalovirus infection. Germline lookup yields CDR1 SNHLY and CDR2 FYNNEI. This CDR3 spans 13 amino acids. V was pared by 4 bases and J by 0 bases, with 7 bases between. TCRdb redid the calling of the reads with MiXCR, one entry per CDR3 protein. Of about 830,000 distinct CDR3 sequences in the sample, 30% to 35% are singletons; the top ten hold around 12%. Concerning this clonotype: No antigen is known for it.

The source of this sequence is a human donor in good health (CMV status not recorded). Some clones in this sample may be carry-over from other donors' samples. Source: cultured CD8+ T cells from PBMCs, taken from culture after CMV antigen stimulation. The rearrangement links TRBV2 to TRBJ2-7; D call uncertain. CDR3 sequence (DNA): TGTGCCAGCAGTGCTAGGGTCTCCTACGAGCAGTACGTC. Translated: CASSARVSYEQYV.